A single sample is the source of the 4 T cell receptor beta chains below, sequenced in a study of blood T cell repertoires in COVID-19. Libraries were prepared by immunoSEQ multiplex PCR; TCRdb keeps only in-frame clonotypes and omits some of them. The repertoire holds 110,000 to 150,000 clones, roughly 82% seen once, with about a tenth in the top ten. Sequencing used peripheral blood. Receptors were obtained from a man aged 55-75 years with active or convalescent COVID-19.

V is TRBV12-5 and J is TRBJ1-5, with 7 bases that match TRBD1. The length of the CDR3 is 20 residues. Looked up from germline, CDR1 is LGHNT and CDR2 is FRNRAP. V was clipped by 1 base and J by 6 bases; unmatched bases: 21. This CDR3 reads CASGLAPGQIIALPGQPQHF. In DNA form, the CDR3 reads TGTGCTAGTGGTTTGGCACCGGGACAGATAATCGCCTTACCTGGTCAGCCCCAGCATTTT.

This chain joins TRBV7-2 and TRBJ1-1, with D maybe TRBD1 (5 bases). The CDR3 is 16 amino acids. Trimming took off 0 bases at V and 1 base at J, with 12 bases between the two ends. Germline CDR1 reads SGHTA; CDR2 reads FQGNSA. CDR3 coding DNA: TGTGCCAGCAGCTTAGCACCAGGGTTGGGGAACACTGAAGCTTTCTTT. Its translation is CASSLAPGLGNTEAFF.

The V and J genes are TRBV9 and TRBJ1-1; D might be TRBD1 (6 bases). Per germline, CDR1 SGDLS and CDR2 YYNGEE. The CDR3 is made up of 15 amino acids. V was shortened by 3 bases and J by 3 bases, with 15 bases between the two germline ends. CDR3 region: CASSAGGHPDTEAFF. The CDR3 DNA follows: TGTGCCAGCAGCGCTGGGGGACACCCGGACACTGAAGCTTTCTTT. The variable domain in full, with the rest retrieved from reference TRBV9 and TRBJ1-1, is DSGVTQTPKHLITATGQRVTLRCSPRSGDLSVYWYQQSLDQGLQFLIQYYNGEERAKGNILERFSAQQFPDLHSELNLSSLELGDSALYFCASSAGGHPDTEAFFGQGTRLTVV.

The chain links TRBV5-8 to TRBJ2-5; 9 bases are shared with TRBD1. After removal of 4 bases from V and 5 bases from J, the junction contained 9 bases not matched to a gene. The CDR3 has 15 residues. From germline, CDR1 is SGHTS and CDR2 YDEGEE. The CDR3 nucleotides are TGTGCCAGCAGCATGAACAGGGGGCGAGGGGAGACCCAGTACTTC. This encodes CASSMNRGRGETQYF.